The rows below give T cell receptor beta chains drawn from one sample of a study of cytomegalovirus exposure and HLA in healthy donors. TCRdb keeps only in-frame clones here, not all; method: immunoSEQ multiplex PCR. This table holds 140,000 or so clones, roughly 82% found once. The sequenced material came from PBMCs. These receptors were obtained from a male donor in good health and CMV-seronegative. Both conserved end residues are trimmed from each CDR3. Fields, in order: J gene, V gene, CDR3 protein.

J: TRBJ2-4; V: TRBV7-9; CDR3: SSSLDTGKY
J: TRBJ1-1; V: TRBV5-6; CDR3: ASSSQGVTEAF
J: TRBJ2-1; V: TRBV11-2; CDR3: ASSFGGGGYNEQF
J: TRBJ1-1; V: TRBV28; CDR3: ASSLSIAGRGEAF
J: TRBJ2-3; V: TRBV2; CDR3: ASTGLAEANNTDTQY
J: TRBJ2-3; V: TRBV7-9; CDR3: ASSLSLGQGTQY
J: TRBJ1-2; V: TRBV6-5; CDR3: ASSSGQGGRGYT
J: TRBJ2-7; V: TRBV5-3; CDR3: ARSQRTGPRQY
J: TRBJ1-5; V: TRBV28; CDR3: ASSYQGSPQPQH
J: TRBJ2-3; V: TRBV29-1; CDR3: SATGGGPSTDTQY
J: TRBJ2-1; V: TRBV7-9; CDR3: ASSSMGGRGTYNEQF
J: TRBJ2-7; V: TRBV5-1; CDR3: ASSLMPGETYEQY
J: TRBJ2-1; V: TRBV7-8; CDR3: ASSLPGTSGEQF
J: TRBJ1-2; V: TRBV6-1; CDR3: ASSEAKRVGPYGYT
J: TRBJ1-1; V: TRBV27; CDR3: ASSFLQNTEAF
J: TRBJ1-2; V: TRBV19; CDR3: ASMYGGGGYT
J: TRBJ1-5; V: TRBV29-1; CDR3: SVGQGNQPQH
J: TRBJ2-5; V: TRBV19; CDR3: ASSRTSMETQY
J: TRBJ2-7; V: TRBV21-1; CDR3: ASSPPGLAGVYEQY
J: TRBJ2-7; V: TRBV4-1; CDR3: ASSQQAASGGYEQY
J: TRBJ1-2; V: TRBV19; CDR3: ASSRQGTDYGYT
J: TRBJ2-3; V: TRBV29-1; CDR3: SVSSVRGSDTQY
J: TRBJ1-2; V: TRBV19; CDR3: ASRKTGRHGYT
J: TRBJ1-6; V: TRBV19; CDR3: ASSSRSSYNSPLH
J: TRBJ1-6; V: TRBV19; CDR3: ASSIAQGGISPLH
J: TRBJ1-6; V: TRBV9; CDR3: ASSPGDSMTPLH
J: TRBJ2-3; V: TRBV30; CDR3: AWGTREGPDTQY
J: TRBJ2-2; V: TRBV6-4; CDR3: ASSDSETGGHTGELF
J: TRBJ1-1; V: TRBV7-2; CDR3: ASSLASGDTEAF
J: TRBJ2-4; V: TRBV18; CDR3: ASSYALGNIQY
J: TRBJ2-7; V: TRBV28; CDR3: ASRGPVPYEQY
J: TRBJ2-1; V: TRBV5-1; CDR3: ASSLPTGHNEQF
J: TRBJ2-7; V: TRBV9; CDR3: ASSVGRGEQY